Shown below are 28 T cell receptor beta chains from a single sample sequenced in a study of T cell repertoires in ileal Crohn's disease. Time point: inflamed ileum from the surgical specimen. TCRdb keeps only in-frame clones here, not all; method: immunoSEQ multiplex PCR. The repertoire holds roughly 15,000 clones, with about 78% as singletons. Sequenced sample: ileal tissue. The receptors derive from an adult with Crohn's disease.

V gene TRBV6-1 combines with J gene TRBJ1-1; perhaps TRBD1 as D (6 bases). The V gene lost 0 bases and the J gene lost 5 bases, with 16 bases spanning the gap. CDR1 MNHNS and CDR2 SASEGT come from the germline V gene. This CDR3 is built from 16 residues. CDR3 loop: CASSEAPGGARTEAFF. The CDR3 bases are TGTGCCAGCAGTGAAGCTCCCGGGGGGGCGAGAACTGAAGCTTTCTTT.

Here the CDR3 DNA reads TGTGCCAGCAGCTTCCTAGCGGGAGACGACGGGGAGCTGTTTTTT. As protein: CASSFLAGDDGELFF. This chain connects TRBV7-8 to TRBJ2-2; 10 bases are a match to TRBD2. J lost 7 bases, V lost 3 bases, and 5 bases had no gene match. CDR1 and CDR2 (germline): SGHVS, FQNEAQ. CDR3 length: 15 residues.

The CDR3 spells CASSLVSGTSGRYGNTQYF. In nucleotides, the CDR3 is TGTGCCAGCAGCTTAGTGTCCGGGACTAGCGGGAGATATGGAAATACGCAGTATTTT. The rearrangement joins TRBV7-8 to TRBJ2-3, with 14 bases matching TRBD2. Germline V gene sequence: CDR1 SGHVS, CDR2 FQNEAQ. CDR3 size: 19 residues. V gave up 1 base and J gave up 7 bases; unmatched junction bases: 13.

This clone was picked up a small number of times. The rearrangement links TRBV5-4 to TRBJ2-6; TRBD1 is a possible D gene (6 bases). V was pared by 2 bases and J by 1 base, with 7 bases between. Germline V gives CDR1 SGHNT, CDR2 YYREEE (reference sequence). The CDR3 loop spans 15 amino acids. This CDR3 is CASSLGGSGANVLTF. CDR3 in DNA: TGTGCCAGCAGCTTAGGGGGATCTGGGGCCAACGTCCTGACTTTC.

This clone was seen only a few times. V and J are TRBV5-1 and TRBJ1-1; 7 nucleotides align to TRBD1. Trimming at V came to 4 bases and at J to 4 bases, leaving 13 bases not matched to a gene. Germline V gene lookup returns CDR1 SGHRS and CDR2 YFSETQ. The CDR3 length is 16 residues. The CDR3 reads CASSDHLTGTVTEAFF. Here the CDR3 DNA reads TGCGCCAGCAGCGATCATCTAACCGGGACAGTCACTGAAGCTTTCTTT.

This CDR3 reads CAISALTFTDTQYF. DNA for the CDR3: TGTGCCATCAGTGCTTTAACCTTCACAGATACGCAGTATTTT. The V call is TRBV10-3, the J call TRBJ2-3; D is ambiguous. Per the germline V gene, CDR1 is ENHRY and CDR2 is SYGVKD. The V gene lost 4 bases and the J gene lost 2 bases, with 10 bases spanning the gap. The CDR3 contains 14 residues.

The chain carries TRBV28 and TRBJ2-7; D uncertain. This CDR3 spans 12 amino acids. V shed 5 bases and J shed 3 bases, with 8 bases lying between them. Germline V gives CDR1 MDHEN, CDR2 SYDVKM. The CDR3, as DNA: TGTGCCAGCAGTCCTCAGTACTACGAGCAGTACTTC. This codes for CASSPQYYEQYF.

The rearrangement uses TRBV27 and TRBJ2-7; 7 nucleotides align to TRBD1. This CDR3 is 15 amino acids long. Losses at the gene ends were 5 bases for V and 2 bases for J; bases not matched to a gene: 9. The germline V gene has CDR1 MNHEY and CDR2 SMNVEV (reference sequence). CDR3 sequence reads: CASSEGTVKPYEQYF. The CDR3 DNA reads as TGTGCCAGCAGTGAGGGGACAGTGAAACCCTACGAGCAGTACTTC.

The J gene is TRBJ2-3, the V gene TRBV4-3; D ambiguous. This CDR3 contains 13 residues. The V gene's germline CDR1 is LGHNA and CDR2 YSLEER. V was shortened by 1 base and J by 5 bases, with 7 bases between the two germline ends. CDR3 amino acids: CASSQVVGDTQYF. CDR3 sequence (DNA): TGCGCCAGCAGCCAAGTCGTGGGAGATACGCAGTATTTT.

The chain is built from TRBV7-2 and TRBJ2-5, with D perhaps given as TRBD1 or TRBD2 (5 bases each). CDR3 length: 16 amino acids. From germline, CDR1 is SGHTA and CDR2 FQGNSA. Deletions cut 5 bases from V and 5 bases from J, with 21 bases between. Here the CDR3 reads CASSLSGTSLGETQYF. The CDR3 bases are TGTGCCAGCAGCCTCTCCGGGACCTCGTTGGGGGAGACCCAGTACTTC. Drawing the rest from reference TRBV7-2 and TRBJ2-5, the complete variable domain is GAGVSQSPSNKVTEKGKDVELRCDPISGHTALYWYRQSLGQGLEFLIYFQGNSAPDKSGLPSDRFSAERTGGSVSTLTIQRTQQEDSAVYLCASSLSGTSLGETQYFGPGTRLLVL.

The rearrangement uses TRBV2 and TRBJ2-2; 9 positions match TRBD1. The CDR3 spans 15 residues. V dropped 6 bases and J dropped 4; count of bases not matched to a gene: 6. The germline V gene encodes CDR1 SNHLY and CDR2 FYNNEI. CDR3 in DNA: TGTGCCAGCAGCCTACAGGGGGCCCCCACCGGGGAGCTGTTTTTT. It yields the protein CASSLQGAPTGELFF.

The sample holds a few counts of this clone. This sequence joins TRBV27 and TRBJ2-3; D remains unclear. Germline V gene data show CDR1 as MNHEY and CDR2 as SMNVEV (reference sequence). The CDR3 extends over 14 amino acids. V lost 7 bases, J lost 2 bases, and 13 bases lay in between. This CDR3 is CASTVQSTTDTQYF. CDR3 nucleotides: TGTGCCAGCACCGTACAGTCCACCACAGATACGCAGTATTTT.

This chain links TRBV11-2 with TRBJ2-5; no clear D. Germline assignment: CDR1 SGHAT and CDR2 FQNNGV. The length of the CDR3 is 13 residues. V shed 6 bases and J shed 3 bases, with 11 bases lying between them. CDR3 DNA sequence: TGTGCCAGCAGGGGAATAGGGAAAGAGACCCAGTACTTC. It is translated as CASRGIGKETQYF.

This chain connects TRBV7-6 to TRBJ2-1; the match to TRBD2 covers 11 bases. The V gene's germline CDR1 is SGHVS and CDR2 FNYEAQ. The CDR3 has 15 amino acids. With V trimmed by 5 bases and J by 6 bases, 6 bases remained unmatched. The CDR3: CASSPTSGELNEQFF. The CDR3 DNA is TGTGCCAGCAGCCCGACTAGCGGGGAACTCAATGAGCAGTTCTTC.

This rearrangement joins TRBV6-5 to TRBJ2-4; D call uncertain. The CDR3 contains 14 residues. In germline, CDR1 is MNHEY, CDR2 SVGAGI. With 5 bases removed from V and 2 bases from J, the gap between germline ends came to 10 bases. CDR3 protein: CASSQGLPKNIQYF. CDR3 DNA: TGTGCCAGCAGTCAAGGGTTACCCAAAAACATTCAGTACTTC.

The chain uses TRBV7-2 and TRBJ2-7; TRBD2 aligns across 14 bases. CDR1 and CDR2 (germline): SGHTA, FQGNSA. The CDR3 totals 19 residues. V shed 5 bases, J shed 1 base, and the junction held 13 bases outside the gene matches. The CDR3: CASSIRGTSGRSISYEQYF. In DNA form, the CDR3 reads TGTGCCAGCAGCATACGAGGGACTAGCGGGAGAAGTATATCCTACGAGCAGTACTTC.

The chain joins TRBV2 to TRBJ2-1, with D hard to call. V gave up 2 bases and J gave up 10 bases, with 6 bases separating them. Germline V gene data show CDR1 as SNHLY and CDR2 as FYNNEI. The CDR3 spans 11 residues. The CDR3 coding sequence is TGTGCCAGCAGTGAATTTTCCGAGCAGTTCTTC. This gives the protein CASSEFSEQFF.

V usage is TRBV7-3 and J usage is TRBJ2-7, with 9 bases lining up with TRBD1. J was trimmed by 4 bases and V by 5 bases; bases with no gene match: 6. Germline CDR1 reads SGHTA; CDR2 reads FQGTGA. The CDR3 totals 14 residues. CDR3 region: CASSRGTGPYEQYF. In DNA, the CDR3 is TGTGCCAGCAGCCGCGGGACAGGGCCTTACGAGCAGTACTTC.

This rearrangement joins TRBV7-2 to TRBJ2-1, with 16 bases that match TRBD2. In germline, CDR1 is SGHTA, CDR2 FQGNSA. V lost 5 bases and J lost 9; bases outside the gene matches: 7. CDR3 length equals 16 residues. The CDR3 DNA sequence: TGTGCCAGCAGCCGAGGGACTAGCGGGAGGGGCGGTGAGCAGTTCTTC. As protein: CASSRGTSGRGGEQFF.

The J gene is TRBJ2-5, the V gene TRBV2; D call uncertain. Per the germline V gene, CDR1 is SNHLY and CDR2 is FYNNEI. CDR3 size: 15 residues. The germline V and J ends were trimmed by 3 bases and 2 bases, with 13 bases remaining between them. The CDR3: CASSDGRNNQETQYF. The CDR3 bases are TGTGCCAGCAGTGATGGGCGGAATAATCAAGAGACCCAGTACTTC.

The chain joins TRBV12-5 to TRBJ1-3, with unresolved D. The length of the CDR3 is 15 residues. The germline V gene has CDR1 LGHNT and CDR2 FRNRAP. Deletions cut 4 bases from V and 0 bases from J, with 10 bases between. CDR3 loop: CASGSGSFSGNTIYF. Written as DNA, the CDR3 is TGTGCTAGTGGTTCCGGGTCCTTCTCTGGAAACACCATATATTTT.

The rearrangement uses TRBV6-1 and TRBJ2-7, with no clear D. The CDR3 contains 15 residues. From germline, CDR1 is MNHNS and CDR2 SASEGT. The germline V and J ends were trimmed by 4 bases and 2 bases, with 15 bases remaining between them. CDR3 residues: CASSAAYTSTYEQYF. CDR3 coding DNA: TGTGCCAGCAGTGCTGCTTACACATCAACCTACGAGCAGTACTTC.

This chain joins TRBV6-1 and TRBJ2-2, with D possibly TRBD1 on 5 matching bases. The CDR3 spans 14 residues. The V end lost 0 bases, the J end lost 5 bases, and 7 bases lay between the germline ends. Germline-derived CDR1 and CDR2 are MNHNS and SASEGT. CDR3 sequence reads: CASSEASGTGELFF. Here the CDR3 DNA reads TGTGCCAGCAGTGAAGCATCAGGGACCGGGGAGCTGTTTTTT.

The rearrangement joins TRBV15 to TRBJ2-3; D remains ambiguous. The CDR3 sequence is 14 residues long. The germline gives CDR1 LNHNV, CDR2 YYDKDF (reference sequence). V was pared by 0 bases and J by 4 bases, with 8 bases between. The CDR3 sequence is CATSREDRADTQYF. The CDR3 DNA follows: TGTGCCACCAGCAGAGAAGATAGGGCAGATACGCAGTATTTT.

This chain uses TRBV4-2 with TRBJ2-5, with D perhaps assigned TRBD1 or TRBD2 (5 bases each). CDR1 is LGHNA and CDR2 is YNFKEQ in the germline V gene. Trimming left V 0 bases short and J 5 bases short, with 16 bases between. CDR3 length: 16 amino acids. CDR3 in amino acids: CASSQDLDGGRETQYF. The CDR3 nucleotides are TGTGCCAGCAGCCAAGATTTAGATGGGGGAAGGGAGACCCAGTACTTC.

This clone appeared once. The chain has TRBV6-1 and TRBJ1-2, with 9 bases matching TRBD1. V shed 4 bases and J 7 bases; nucleotides not matched to a gene: 7. From germline, CDR1 is MNHNS and CDR2 SASEGT. This CDR3 region has 14 residues. CDR3 protein: CASSGPGQGFGYTF. The CDR3 DNA reads as TGTGCCAGCAGTGGACCGGGACAGGGTTTTGGCTACACCTTC.

The rearrangement uses TRBV5-1 and TRBJ2-1; D is ambiguous. The length of the CDR3 is 14 residues. V lost 2 bases to trimming and J lost 5 bases, with 11 bases between them. Germline V gene lookup returns CDR1 SGHRS and CDR2 YFSETQ. The CDR3 DNA follows: TGCGCCAGCAGCTTAAGCCCCCAGGACAATGAGCAGTTCTTC. It is translated as CASSLSPQDNEQFF.

The chain is built from TRBV6-1 and TRBJ2-1; TRBD2 matches 11 bases. The CDR3 spans 14 residues. Per the germline V gene, CDR1 is MNHNS and CDR2 is SASEGT. With 11 bases clipped from V and 6 bases from J, the junction kept 9 bases outside the gene matches. The CDR3 loop reads CAGSGGAASNEQFF. CDR3 nucleotide sequence: TGTGCCGGTAGCGGGGGGGCGGCCAGCAATGAGCAGTTCTTC.